This TCR beta chain was recovered during a study of OX40 agonist ivuxolimab in advanced cancers. V was pared by 0 bases and J by 3 bases, with 14 bases between. Germline V gene lookup returns CDR1 MNHNS and CDR2 SASEGT. The CDR3 is made up of 16 amino acids. The table came from immunoSEQ multiplex PCR; TCRdb's copy has only in-frame clones and leaves some out. This repertoire shows more than 50,000 clones, about 82% found once; its top ten account for about 2.4%. The starting material was CD4+ or CD8+ T cells sorted from blood, obtained in a trial of the OX40 agonist ivuxolimab. The chain has TRBV6-1 and TRBJ1-2; D perhaps matches TRBD1 (6 bases). This clonotype originated in an adult with an advanced solid tumor such as melanoma, head and neck, liver or kidney cancer. The CDR3 here is CASSEAGGTPYYGYTF. The CDR3 region has the DNA TGTGCCAGCAGTGAAGCAGGAGGGACACCTTACTATGGCTACACCTTC.